This record concerns one T cell receptor (beta chain) sequence. The antigen it binds to is not known. No base qualities exist here, and no much larger clone lies one base off it. This specimen comes from a study of shared clonotypes between healthy human individuals (TCRdb year 2020). Notes on the research overall: The cohort included three men and two women between 18 and 49 years of age. The study deeply sequenced blood TCR repertoires of five healthy adults to estimate repertoire size and the extent of clonotype sharing between individuals. Per donor, leukapheresis produced somewhere between about 0.94 and 9 billion PBMCs. Different laboratories and diverse techniques were used to prepare libraries and sequence TCR repertoires, to increase sequencing depth and limit assay-specific biases.

Results and caveats for the whole study, not just this receptor: Sampling was restricted to blood, and TCR repertoires in tissues likely differ from the TCR repertoires found in blood. Because the study included a small number of donors, the genetic and exposure-history diversity represented was limited. Pairwise subsampling indicated that sequencing depth was expected to affect the degree of clonotype sharing among donors.

The donors were healthy, HIV-negative adults who had no recently reported acute infections or vaccinations. All donors were Caucasian adults living in Nashville, Tennessee, USA. For unsorted samples, some 100 million PBMCs were counted and genomic DNA was extracted with the QIAamp DNA Blood Mini kit. Blood was collected by leukapheresis, and PBMCs were isolated by Ficoll-Histopaque density gradient centrifugation and then cryopreserved in liquid nitrogen vapor phase. Using the deep immunoSEQ assay, TCR CDR3 regions were amplified from genomic DNA by multiplex PCR. Extracted genomic DNA from each cell subset was distributed evenly across all wells of several immunoSEQ 96-well plates, and each plate was treated as a replicate. For unsorted PBMC, 250 to 300 ng of genomic DNA, equivalent to about 30,000 T cell genomes, went into each replicate PCR. Unsorted PBMC genomic DNA was sequenced across ten immunoSEQ deep assay plates. Purified libraries were measured with a Qubit 3.0 fluorometer, size-checked on a Bioanalyzer 2100, and measured again with the KAPA Library Quantification kit. Each immunoSEQ 96-well plate was sequenced on its own single-read 150-cycle Illumina NextSeq 550 flow cell. Per the original workflow: Because only junctional sequences without quality scores were contained in the immunoSEQ output, filtering matching that applied to full-length reads could not be performed. Sequences were annotated with PyIR, a Python wrapper for IgBLAST v1.9, using IMGT germline references to assign V/J genes and CDR3. Reads were filtered out if the reads had weak V/J assignments (E-value above 1e-6), no CDR3, stop codons, out-of-frame junctions, or ambiguous translated residues. V3J clonotypes were defined as sequences sharing the same inferred V gene, J gene, and CDR3 amino acid sequence. The percentage overlap between two repertoires was calculated by dividing the number of shared unique clonotypes by the size of the smaller repertoire. Richness of each repertoire was evaluated using RTK rarefaction, the Chao1 estimator, and Recon v2.1 estimates of unobserved clonotypes. TCRdb stores this immuneACCESS table with in-frame sequences only. Part of the clones is absent; in the studies checked, under half of the shortfall reflects unresolved V genes, and no reason is known for the rest. D and trimming were read from the DNA, whereas the V and J calls and clone size are those reported in that table. The sample table records approximately 470,000 clones; 65% to 85% of these occur just once. About 12% of the sample lies in the top ten.

Germline trimming: 6 bases from V, 9 bases from J; junction bases outside gene matches: 13. Its CDR3 holds 16 amino acids, cysteine through phenylalanine. CDR3 DNA only is kept here, 48 bases in frame from base 1. Based on the germline V gene, the CDR1 and CDR2 sequences are ENHRY and SYGVKD. The TCR sequence derives from a woman between 40 and 50 years old in good health. Some clones in this sample may be carry-over from other donors' samples. The sequence links TRBV10-3 to TRBJ2-1; the central 11 bases match TRBD2. The sample was PBMCs. The CDR3 protein is CAISRELAGAMAEQFF. The DNA sequence is as follows: TGTGCCATCAGCAGGGAACTAGCGGGAGCTATGGCTGAGCAGTTCTTC.